This T cell receptor beta chain was identified during a study of shared clonotypes between healthy human individuals. Losses at the gene ends were 4 bases for V and 7 bases for J; bases not matched to a gene: 12. Germline CDR1 is SGHDT and CDR2 is YYEEEE. The CDR3 loop spans 17 amino acids. The method was immunoSEQ multiplex PCR; TCRdb's version includes in-frame clones alone and lacks a portion of them. The sample has approximately 2.3 million clones; more than 85% are singletons. This clone was recorded once. Antigen: not known. Regarding the study as a whole: Generally, estimated richness proved larger in naive subsets than it did in memory subsets. It was observed that about 5% of naive CD4 clonotypes were shared across four donors.

Adults of Caucasian background living in Nashville, Tennessee made up all donors. Into CD45RA+ naive and CD45RA-negative memory subsets, the CD4+ cells were split. This TCR was recovered from a man aged 18 to 30 in good health. Some clones in this sample may be carry-over from other donors' samples. Sequences were obtained from naive CD4+ T cells from PBMCs. The subset was: CD45RA+ positively selected. J is TRBJ1-3 and V is TRBV5-6; TRBD1 matches 12 bases. The CDR3 DNA reads TGTGCCAGCAGCGTCGACTCCCGGGACAGGGGGCTCAACACCATATATTTT. It codes for CASSVDSRDRGLNTIYF.